This T cell receptor beta chain stems from a study of blood T cell repertoires in COVID-19. Study as a whole: T cells, B-cell-depleted T cells, or PBMCs provided the cDNA or gDNA that served as material.

The table came from immunoSEQ multiplex PCR; TCRdb's copy has only in-frame clones and leaves some out. The data show 150,000 to 200,000 clones, 65% to 90% seen once. Either two negative PCRs, clearance, or symptom resolution qualified Cohort 3 donors as recovered. The CDR3 runs to 13 residues. The germline CDR1 and CDR2 sequences are SNHLY and FYNNEI. V was pared by 1 base and J by 8 bases, with 11 bases between. Material: PBMCs or T cells enriched from blood (not recorded which). V and J are TRBV2 and TRBJ1-2, with D possibly matching TRBD1 (5 bases). The source of this sequence is a man aged 50 or older who had recovered from COVID-19. The CDR3 sequence: CASSEVGRWGYTF. Written as DNA, the CDR3 is TGTGCCAGCAGTGAAGTGGGGCGTTGGGGCTACACCTTC.